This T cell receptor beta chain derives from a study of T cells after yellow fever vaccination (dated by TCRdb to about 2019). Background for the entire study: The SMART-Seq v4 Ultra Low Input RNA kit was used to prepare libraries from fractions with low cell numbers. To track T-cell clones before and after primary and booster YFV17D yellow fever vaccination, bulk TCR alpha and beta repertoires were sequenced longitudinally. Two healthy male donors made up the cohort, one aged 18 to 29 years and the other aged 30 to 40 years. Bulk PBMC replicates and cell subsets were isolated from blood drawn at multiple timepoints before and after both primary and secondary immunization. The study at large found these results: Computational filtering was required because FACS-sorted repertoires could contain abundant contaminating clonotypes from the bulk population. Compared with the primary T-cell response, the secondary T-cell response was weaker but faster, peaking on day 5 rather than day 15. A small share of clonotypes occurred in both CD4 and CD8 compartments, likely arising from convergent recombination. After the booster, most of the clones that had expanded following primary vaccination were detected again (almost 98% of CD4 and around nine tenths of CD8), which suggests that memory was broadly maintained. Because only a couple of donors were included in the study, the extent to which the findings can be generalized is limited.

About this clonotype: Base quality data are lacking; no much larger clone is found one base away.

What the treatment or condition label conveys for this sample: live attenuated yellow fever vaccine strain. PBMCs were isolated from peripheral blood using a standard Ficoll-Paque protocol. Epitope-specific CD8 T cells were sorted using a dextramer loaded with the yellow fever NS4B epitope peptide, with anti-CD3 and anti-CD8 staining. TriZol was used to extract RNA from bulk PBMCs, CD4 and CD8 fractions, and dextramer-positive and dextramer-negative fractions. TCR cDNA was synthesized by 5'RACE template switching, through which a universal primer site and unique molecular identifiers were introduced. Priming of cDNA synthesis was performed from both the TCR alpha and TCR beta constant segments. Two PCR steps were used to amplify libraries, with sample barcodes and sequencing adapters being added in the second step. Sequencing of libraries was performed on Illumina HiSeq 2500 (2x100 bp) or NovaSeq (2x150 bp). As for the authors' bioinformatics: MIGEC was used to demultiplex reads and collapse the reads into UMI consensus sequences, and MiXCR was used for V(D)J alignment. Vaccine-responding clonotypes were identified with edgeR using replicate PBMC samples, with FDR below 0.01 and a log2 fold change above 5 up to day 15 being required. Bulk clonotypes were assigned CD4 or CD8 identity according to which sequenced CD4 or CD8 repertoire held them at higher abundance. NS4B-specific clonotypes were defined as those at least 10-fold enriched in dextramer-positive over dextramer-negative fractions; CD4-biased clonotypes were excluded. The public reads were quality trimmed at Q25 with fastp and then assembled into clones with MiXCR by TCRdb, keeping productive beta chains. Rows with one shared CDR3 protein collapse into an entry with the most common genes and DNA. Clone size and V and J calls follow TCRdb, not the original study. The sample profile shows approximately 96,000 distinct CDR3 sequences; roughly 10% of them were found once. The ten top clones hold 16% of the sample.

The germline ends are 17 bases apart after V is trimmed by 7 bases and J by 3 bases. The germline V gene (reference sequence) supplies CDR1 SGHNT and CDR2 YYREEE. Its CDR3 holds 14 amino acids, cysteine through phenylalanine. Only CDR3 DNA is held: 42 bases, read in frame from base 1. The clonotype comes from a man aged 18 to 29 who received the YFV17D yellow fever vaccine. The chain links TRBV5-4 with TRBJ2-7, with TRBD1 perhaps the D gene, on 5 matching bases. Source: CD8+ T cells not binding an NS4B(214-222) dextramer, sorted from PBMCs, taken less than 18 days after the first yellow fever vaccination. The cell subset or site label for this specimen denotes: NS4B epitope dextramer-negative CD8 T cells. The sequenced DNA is TGTGCCAGCTGCCTGGGGCTCCTCTGCTACGAGCAGTACTTC. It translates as CASCLGLLCYEQYF.